The 18 T cell receptor beta chains presented below share a single source sample, sequenced in a study of regulatory T cells in long-lasting Graves disease. Investigators prepared the TCR beta libraries by applying iRepertoire HTBI primers and Arm-PCR of CDR3 regions. TCRdb reprocessed the multiplex PCR reads with MiXCR, giving one entry per CDR3 protein. In the table there are about 560,000 distinct CDR3 sequences, about 16% of which are singletons. Noted time point: newly diagnosed GD, antithyroid drugs for less than 3 months. PBMC-derived RNA was used for the TCR library. These data also formed part of another study, on T cells in Graves' hyperthyroidism and ophthalmopathy.

The specimen was peripheral blood mononuclear cells (PBMCs), collected at new diagnosis, from a patient treated with antithyroid drugs. These receptors originate from a man younger than 35 with Graves disease.

This clonotype appeared a few times. This sequence joins TRBV27 and TRBJ1-2, with D maybe TRBD1 (6 bases). V was shortened by 3 bases and J by 1 base, with 15 bases between the two germline ends. Germline CDR1 and CDR2: MNHEY and SMNVEV (reference sequence). CDR3 size: 16 residues. The CDR3 region is CASSFLTDSLNYGYTF. CDR3 sequence (DNA): TGTGCCAGCAGTTTCTTAACGGACAGCCTTAACTATGGCTACACCTTC.

This clonotype was counted at least ten times. The chain employs TRBV12-3 or TRBV12-4 and TRBJ2-5, with 10 bases fitting TRBD2. V trimming: 6 bases; J trimming: 2 bases; junction bases outside the gene matches: 6. CDR3 length equals 15 residues. The CDR3 here is CASRMTSGSQETQYF. The DNA of the CDR3 is TGTGCCAGCAGGATGACTAGCGGGTCACAAGAGACCCAGTACTTC.

This clonotype was found many times. The V gene is TRBV28, the J gene TRBJ2-5; 9 positions match TRBD1. Unmatched junction bases numbered 12, after V lost 3 bases and J lost 4 bases. The CDR3 runs 17 residues. Germline values: CDR1 MDHEN, CDR2 SYDVKM. This CDR3 is CASSFGGTGFPGETQYF. For the CDR3, the DNA is TGTGCCAGCAGTTTCGGGGGGACAGGGTTCCCAGGAGAGACCCAGTACTTC.

This clonotype showed up just a few times. V is TRBV18 and J is TRBJ2-7; 8 bases line up with TRBD1. Germline lookup yields CDR1 KGHSH and CDR2 LQKENI. V lost 3 bases, J lost 3 bases, and 4 bases stayed unmatched. This CDR3 has 14 residues. CDR3 protein: CASSPNRGSYEQYF. CDR3 sequence (DNA): TGTGCCAGCTCACCGAACAGGGGGAGCTACGAGCAGTACTTC.

This clonotype was picked up a small number of times. V is TRBV7-9 and J is TRBJ1-1; TRBD1 matches at 8 bases. CDR3 length equals 15 residues. V lost 5 bases to trimming and J lost 6 bases; unmatched junction nucleotides: 11. Germline-derived CDR1 and CDR2 are SEHNR and FQNEAQ (reference sequence). CDR3 coding DNA: TGTGCCAGCAGCGGGGGGACAGGCCTTAGGGCTGAAGCTTTCTTT. This encodes CASSGGTGLRAEAFF.

The table lists this clonotype with a few counts. The rearrangement links TRBV7-9 to TRBJ1-5, with D hard to call. The V end was cut by 1 base, the J end by 4 bases, with 17 bases between. Germline CDR1 is SEHNR and CDR2 is FQNEAQ (reference sequence). CDR3 length: 17 amino acids. DNA of the CDR3: TGTGCCAGCAGCTTAGGTAGAGGGCCCCCTGGAAATCAGCCCCAGCATTTT. It yields the protein CASSLGRGPPGNQPQHF. Full variable domain (remainder filled in from reference TRBV7-9 and TRBJ1-5): DTGVSQNPRHKITKRGQNVTFRCDPISEHNRLYWYRQTLGQGPEFLTYFQNEAQLEKSRLLSDRFSAERPKGSFSTLEIQRTEQGDSAMYLCASSLGRGPPGNQPQHFGDGTRLSIL.

This clonotype has a count of ten or more. V usage is TRBV11-2 and J usage is TRBJ2-7, with 9 bases fitting TRBD2. V shed 0 bases, J shed 2 bases, and the junction held 8 bases outside the gene matches. CDR1 SGHAT and CDR2 FQNNGV come from the germline V gene. The CDR3 loop spans 17 amino acids. This chain's CDR3 is CASSLDWGGREPYEQYF. CDR3 DNA: TGTGCCAGCAGCTTAGATTGGGGCGGGAGGGAACCCTACGAGCAGTACTTC. The full variable domain, with the rest looked up from reference TRBV11-2 and TRBJ2-7, is EAGVAQSPRYKIIEKRQSVAFWCNPISGHATLYWYQQILGQGPKLLIQFQNNGVVDDSQLPKDRFSAERLKGVDSTLKIQPAKLEDSAVYLCASSLDWGGREPYEQYFGPGTRLTVT.

This clonotype has only a few counts. A much more abundant neighbour one base away suggests this may be a read error. The V call is TRBV20-1, the J call TRBJ2-7; tentatively, D is TRBD2 (5 bases). This CDR3 contains 14 residues. The germline V gene encodes CDR1 DFQATT and CDR2 SNEGSKA (reference sequence). CDR3 loop: CSARDQRSSYGQYF. Here the CDR3 DNA reads TGCAGTGCTAGAGATCAGCGGAGCTCCTACGGGCAGTACTTC.

CDR3 region: CSVVGATGTGGSRGNYEQYF. The CDR3 DNA reads as TGCAGCGTTGTGGGTGCAACCGGGACAGGGGGTTCGCGGGGGAACTACGAGCAGTACTTC. V gene TRBV29-1 combines with J gene TRBJ2-7, with TRBD1 matching 11 bases. The CDR3 consists of 20 residues. In germline, CDR1 is SQVTM, CDR2 ANQGSEA. V lost 4 bases to trimming and J lost 3 bases; unmatched junction nucleotides: 23.

This clonotype was counted many times. This rearrangement joins TRBV28 to TRBJ2-7; 12 nucleotides line up with TRBD1. Unmatched junction bases numbered 8, after V lost 5 bases and J lost 6 bases. Germline-derived CDR1 and CDR2 are MDHEN and SYDVKM. The CDR3 has 15 amino acids. The CDR3 DNA follows: TGTGCCAGCAGTGGGGGGGGACAGGGGGCTTTCGAGCAGTACTTC. As protein: CASSGGGQGAFEQYF.

This clonotype has at least ten counts. The chain has TRBV5-1 and TRBJ2-7; 10 positions match TRBD2. V lost 6 bases to trimming and J lost 1 base; unmatched junction nucleotides: 7. The CDR3 contains 15 residues. Germline V gene data show CDR1 as SGHRS and CDR2 as YFSETQ. CDR3 coding DNA: TGCGCCAGCACCCCACGACTAGCGGGTTCCTACGAGCAGTACTTC. Translation gives CASTPRLAGSYEQYF.

This clonotype was detected ten times or more. The CDR3 region is CSAEKASGDQETQYF. The DNA for the CDR3 is TGCAGTGCTGAAAAGGCTAGCGGGGACCAAGAGACCCAGTACTTC. The J gene is TRBJ2-5, the V gene TRBV20-1, with 9 bases identical to TRBD2. The CDR3 runs 15 residues. From germline, CDR1 is DFQATT and CDR2 SNEGSKA (reference sequence). J gave up 0 bases and V 5 bases, and 7 bases lay outside the gene matches.

The chain couples TRBV27 to TRBJ1-5; 9 bases agree with TRBD1. After removal of 4 bases from V and 7 bases from J, the junction contained 8 bases not matched to a gene. The CDR3 spans 15 residues. The germline gives CDR1 MNHEY, CDR2 SMNVEV (reference sequence). The CDR3 reads CASSSQGALNQPQHF. DNA of the CDR3: TGTGCCAGCAGTTCACAGGGGGCCTTAAACCAGCCCCAGCATTTT.

This rearrangement joins TRBV10-3 to TRBJ2-3, with D perhaps TRBD1 (6 bases). Between the trimmed V and J ends, which lost 4 bases and 6 bases, there was a span of 20 bases. Germline CDR1 and CDR2: ENHRY and SYGVKD. The CDR3 runs to 16 residues. The CDR3 DNA sequence: TGTGCCATCAGTGCGCTGAGGGGGACGGCTGGCGATACGCAGTATTTT. Residues: CAISALRGTAGDTQYF.

This clonotype was observed at least ten times. The chain links TRBV5-1 to TRBJ1-2; D is undetermined. The CDR3 contains 14 residues. CDR1 is SGHRS and CDR2 is YFSETQ in the germline V gene. The germline V and J ends were trimmed by 1 base and 0 bases, with 7 bases remaining between them. CDR3 DNA sequence: TGCGCCAGCAGCTTGACGCGTTCTAACTATGGCTACACCTTC. Encoded protein: CASSLTRSNYGYTF.

This chain links TRBV20-1 with TRBJ1-6; no clear D. The germline V gene has CDR1 DFQATT and CDR2 SNEGSKA (reference sequence). V was cut by 0 bases and J by 0 bases, with 9 bases left in between. This CDR3 comprises 16 residues. The CDR3 DNA reads TGCAGTGCTAGAGAGGTCGGGTTCTCCTATAATTCACCCCTCCACTTT. It codes for CSAREVGFSYNSPLHF.

This clonotype has a count of ten or more. V is TRBV28 and J is TRBJ2-2; 11 nucleotides align to TRBD2. Per germline, CDR1 MDHEN and CDR2 SYDVKM. The CDR3 extends over 14 amino acids. J was trimmed by 6 bases and V by 3 bases; bases with no gene match: 0. CDR3 in amino acids: CASSLTSGAGELFF. The DNA for the CDR3 is TGTGCCAGCAGTTTGACTAGCGGGGCCGGGGAGCTGTTTTTT.

About this clonotype itself: This sequence may be a read error, since a much larger clone differs from it by one base. The V gene is TRBV12-3 or TRBV12-4, the J gene TRBJ2-7; D is undetermined. Trimming took 6 bases from V and 6 from J, leaving 15 bases between them. The CDR3 is made up of 13 amino acids. CDR3 amino acids: CASSLPTVTEQYF. The CDR3 bases are TGTGCCAGCAGCCTCCCTACAGTGACCGAGCAGTACTTC.